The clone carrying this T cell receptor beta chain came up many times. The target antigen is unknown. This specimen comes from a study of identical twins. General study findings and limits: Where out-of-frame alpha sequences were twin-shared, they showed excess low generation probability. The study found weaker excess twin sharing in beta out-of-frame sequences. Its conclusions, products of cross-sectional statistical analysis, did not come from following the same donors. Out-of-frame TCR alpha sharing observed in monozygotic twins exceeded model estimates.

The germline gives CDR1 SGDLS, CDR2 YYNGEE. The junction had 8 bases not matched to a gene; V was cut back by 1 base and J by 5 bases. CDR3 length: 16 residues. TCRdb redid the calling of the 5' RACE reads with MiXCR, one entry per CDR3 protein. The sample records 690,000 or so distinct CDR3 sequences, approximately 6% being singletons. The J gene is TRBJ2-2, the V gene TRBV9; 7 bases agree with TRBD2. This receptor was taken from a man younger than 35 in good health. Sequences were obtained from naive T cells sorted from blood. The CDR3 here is CASSVREREGTGELFF. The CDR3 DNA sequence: TGTGCCAGCAGCGTACGGGAGCGGGAAGGGACCGGGGAGCTGTTTTTT.